This record looks at one TCR beta chain sequence and its context. Ophthalmopathy donors showed moderate-to-severe activity, CAS ≥3, NOSPECS ≥4 and a duration under 3 months. Among the exclusions were patients with other autoimmune diseases, uncontrolled infections, pregnancy or lactation. The starting material, around 9.3 ml of fresh peripheral blood, provided the PBMCs. J was trimmed by 8 bases and V by 4 bases; bases with no gene match: 9. This CDR3 has 15 residues. The germline CDR1 and CDR2 sequences are MNHEY and SVGEGT. This entry comes from a study of Graves' ophthalmopathy and Graves' hyperthyroidism. The TCR beta CDR3 regions underwent amplification from RNA transcripts. After a first-round RT-PCR with HTBI primers, a second-round multiplex PCR was run. TCRdb re-called the multiplex PCR reads through MiXCR, storing one row per CDR3 protein. The repertoire holds about 400,000 distinct CDR3 sequences, with roughly 18% as singletons.

This receptor was identified in a woman aged 18-29 years with Graves' ophthalmopathy. The V call is TRBV6-2 or TRBV6-3, the J call TRBJ2-1; TRBD2 matches 9 bases. The specimen sequenced was peripheral blood. The CDR3 DNA follows: TGTGCCAGCAGTTCAGGGACTAGCAGGGGCGATGAGCAGTTCTTC. It encodes CASSSGTSRGDEQFF.